The 2 T cell receptor beta chains reported below all come from one sample, sequenced in a study of T cells in Graves' hyperthyroidism and ophthalmopathy. It was RNA transcripts that yielded the amplified TCR beta CDR3 regions. Researchers ran a first-round RT-PCR on the TCR CDR3 using the HTBI primer set. TCRdb re-called the multiplex PCR reads with MiXCR, one entry per CDR3 protein. The sample shows approximately 380,000 distinct CDR3 sequences, approximately 17% of them seen only once. The sample consisted of blood. All receptors come from a man younger than 35 with Graves' ophthalmopathy.

This clonotype was found many times. This sequence joins TRBV5-1 and TRBJ1-4; 10 nucleotides align to TRBD1. The CDR3 length is 15 residues. V gave up 3 bases and J gave up 7 bases; unmatched junction bases: 6. The germline CDR1 and CDR2 sequences are SGHRS and YFSETQ. CDR3 DNA: TGCGCCAGCAGCTCGAACCGGGACAGGGGTGAAAAACTGTTTTTT. Protein product: CASSSNRDRGEKLFF. The full variable domain, rest sourced from reference TRBV5-1 and TRBJ1-4, is KAGVTQTPRYLIKTRGQQVTLSCSPISGHRSVSWYQQTPGQGLQFLFEYFSETQRNKGNFPGRFSGRQFSNSRSEMNVSTLELGDSALYLCASSSNRDRGEKLFFGSGTQLSVL.

The chain links TRBV6-1 to TRBJ2-2; D is uncertain. The V and J ends lost 8 bases and 5 bases respectively, with 6 bases between them. Germline CDR1 and CDR2: MNHNS and SASEGT. The CDR3 covers 11 residues. Here the CDR3 reads CASGDTGELFF. CDR3 sequence (DNA): TGTGCCAGCGGGGATACCGGGGAGCTGTTTTTT.